What follows are 6 T cell receptor beta chains derived from one specimen sequenced in a study of identical twins. Using its own MiXCR run on the 5' RACE reads, TCRdb lists one record per CDR3 protein. The sample includes about 720,000 distinct CDR3 sequences, more than 6.5% of them seen just once. The same data also contributed to another study, on yellow fever vaccine responses in identical twins.

Material: PBMCs. The receptors shown here come from a woman aged 18-29 years in good health.

Here the CDR3 reads CASSESLGRLNTGELFF. CDR3 bases: TGCGCCAGCAGTGAGTCGCTTGGGCGTCTTAACACCGGGGAGCTGTTTTTT. The chain uses TRBV10-2 and TRBJ2-2; D gene unclear. The CDR3 sequence is 17 residues long. Germline lookup yields CDR1 WSHSY and CDR2 SAAADI. Trimming removed 0 bases at V and 2 bases at J, with 13 bases between.

The chain recombines TRBV7-2 with TRBJ1-4, with D possibly being TRBD1 (6 bases). The V gene lost 4 bases and the J gene lost 8 bases, with 11 bases spanning the gap. CDR1 is SGHTA, CDR2 FQGNSA, per germline. This CDR3 comprises 13 residues. For the CDR3, the DNA is TGTGCCAGCAGCTCGAGGGGGTACGAAAAACTGTTTTTT. It specifies CASSSRGYEKLFF.

This clonotype was detected a few times. This sequence joins TRBV12-3 or TRBV12-4 and TRBJ2-2, with 9 bases lining up with TRBD2. This CDR3 contains 17 residues. The ends lost 6 bases at V and 1 base at J; junction bases unmatched: 9. The CDR3 coding sequence is TGTGCCAGCAGGATTTCGACTAGCGGATTGAACACCGGGGAGCTGTTTTTT. It is translated as CASRISTSGLNTGELFF.

In this sample, this clonotype turned up many times. The J gene is TRBJ2-4, the V gene TRBV20-1; TRBD2 matches at 8 bases. Germline-derived CDR1 and CDR2 are DFQATT and SNEGSKA (reference sequence). After removal of 5 bases from V and 1 base from J, the junction contained 16 bases not matched to a gene. The CDR3 has 18 residues. CDR3 DNA sequence: TGCAGTGCTGAAACCAGCGGGAGCCCCTCGGGGGCCAAAAACATTCAGTACTTC. Translating gives CSAETSGSPSGAKNIQYF.

This clonotype has only a few counts. The chain is built from TRBV6-5 and TRBJ2-1; maybe TRBD2 (5 bases). CDR1 is MNHEY and CDR2 is SVGAGI in the germline V gene. The CDR3 covers 14 residues. Trimming cost V 4 bases and J 4 bases, with 11 bases left between them. The CDR3 here is CASSSDYRYNEQFF. CDR3 in DNA: TGTGCCAGCAGTTCTGACTACCGGTACAATGAGCAGTTCTTC.

This sequence joins TRBV11-2 and TRBJ2-1, with 14 positions matching TRBD2. V trimming: 1 base; J trimming: 5 bases; junction bases outside the gene matches: 7. CDR1 and CDR2 (germline): SGHAT, FQNNGV. The CDR3 consists of 18 residues. The CDR3 region has the DNA TGTGCCAGCAGCTTAGGGGGGACTAGCGGGAGTACCGACAATGAGCAGTTCTTC. This codes for CASSLGGTSGSTDNEQFF.